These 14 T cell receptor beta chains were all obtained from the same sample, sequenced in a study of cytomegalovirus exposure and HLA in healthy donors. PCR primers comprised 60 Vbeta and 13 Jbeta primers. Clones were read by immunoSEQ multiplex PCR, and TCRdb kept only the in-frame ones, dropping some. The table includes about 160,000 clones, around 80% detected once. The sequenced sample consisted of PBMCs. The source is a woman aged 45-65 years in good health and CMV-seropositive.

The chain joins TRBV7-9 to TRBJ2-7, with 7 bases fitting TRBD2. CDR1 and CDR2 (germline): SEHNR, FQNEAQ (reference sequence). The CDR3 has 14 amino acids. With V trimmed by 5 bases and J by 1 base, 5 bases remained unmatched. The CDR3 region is CASSPWEGSYEQYF. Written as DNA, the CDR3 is TGTGCCAGCAGCCCCTGGGAGGGGTCCTACGAGCAGTACTTC.

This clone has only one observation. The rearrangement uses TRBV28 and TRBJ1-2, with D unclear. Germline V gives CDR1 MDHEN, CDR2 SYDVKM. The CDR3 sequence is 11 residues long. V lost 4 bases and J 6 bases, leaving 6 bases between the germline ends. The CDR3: CASSYGDGYTF. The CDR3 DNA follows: TGTGCCAGCAGTTACGGGGATGGCTACACCTTC.

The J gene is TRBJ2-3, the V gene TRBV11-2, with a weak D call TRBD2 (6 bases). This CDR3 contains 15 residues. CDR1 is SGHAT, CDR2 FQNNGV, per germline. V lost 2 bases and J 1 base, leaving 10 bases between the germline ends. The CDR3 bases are TGTGCCAGCAGCTTAACTTTAGCGGGCACAGATACGCAGTATTTT. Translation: CASSLTLAGTDTQYF.

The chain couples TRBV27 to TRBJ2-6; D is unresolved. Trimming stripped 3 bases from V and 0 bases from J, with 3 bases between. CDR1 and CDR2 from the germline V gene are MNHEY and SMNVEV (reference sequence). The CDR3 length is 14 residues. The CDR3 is CASSFSSGANVLTF. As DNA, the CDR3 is TGTGCCAGCAGTTTCAGCTCTGGGGCCAACGTCCTGACTTTC.

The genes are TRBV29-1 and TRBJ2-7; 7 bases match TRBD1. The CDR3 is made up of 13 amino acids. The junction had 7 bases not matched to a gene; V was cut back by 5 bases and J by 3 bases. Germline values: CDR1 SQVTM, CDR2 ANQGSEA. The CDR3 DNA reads TGCAGCGTTACCGGGACAGAAAACTACGAGCAGTACTTC. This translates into CSVTGTENYEQYF.

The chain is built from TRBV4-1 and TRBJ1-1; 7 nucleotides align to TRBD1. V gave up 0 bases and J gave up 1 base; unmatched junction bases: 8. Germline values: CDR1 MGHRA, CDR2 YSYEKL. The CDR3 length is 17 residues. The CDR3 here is CASSQDSVGTANTEAFF. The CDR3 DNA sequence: TGCGCCAGCAGCCAAGATAGTGTGGGGACAGCGAACACTGAAGCTTTCTTT.

The CDR3 bases are TGCGCCAGCTCCCTGGGGGGGGGCTACGAGCAGTACTTC. It yields the protein CASSLGGGYEQYF. This chain links TRBV5-1 with TRBJ2-7; 7 positions match TRBD2. V shed 7 bases, J shed 3 bases, and the junction held 7 bases outside the gene matches. From germline, CDR1 is SGHRS and CDR2 YFSETQ. The CDR3 is 13 amino acids.

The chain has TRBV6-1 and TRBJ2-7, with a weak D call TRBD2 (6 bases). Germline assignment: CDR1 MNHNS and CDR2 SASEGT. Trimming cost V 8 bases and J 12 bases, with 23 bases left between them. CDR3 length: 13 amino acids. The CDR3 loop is CASGGTLRVLGYF. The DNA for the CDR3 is TGTGCCAGCGGGGGGACGCTCCGAGTCTTGGGGTACTTC.

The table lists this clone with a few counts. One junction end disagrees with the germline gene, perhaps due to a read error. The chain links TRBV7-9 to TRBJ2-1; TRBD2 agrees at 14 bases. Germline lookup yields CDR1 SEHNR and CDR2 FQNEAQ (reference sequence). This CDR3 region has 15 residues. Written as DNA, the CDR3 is TGTGCCAGCCTCCCGAGGACTAGCGGGAGGCCAGGTAGGGTCTTC. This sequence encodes CASLPRTSGRPGRVF. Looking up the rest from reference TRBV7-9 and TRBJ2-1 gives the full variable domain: DTGVSQNPRHKITKRGQNVTFRCDPISEHNRLYWYRQTLGQGPEFLTYFQNEAQLEKSRLLSDRFSAERPKGSFSTLEIQRTEQGDSAMYLCASLPRTSGRPGRVFGPGTRLTVL.

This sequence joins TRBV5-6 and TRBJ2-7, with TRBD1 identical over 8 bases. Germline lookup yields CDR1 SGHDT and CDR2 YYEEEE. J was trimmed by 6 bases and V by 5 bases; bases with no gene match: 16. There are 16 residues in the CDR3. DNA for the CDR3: TGTGCCAGCAGAAATCGACAGGGGTTCGGTCTCTTCGAGCAGTACTTC. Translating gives CASRNRQGFGLFEQYF.

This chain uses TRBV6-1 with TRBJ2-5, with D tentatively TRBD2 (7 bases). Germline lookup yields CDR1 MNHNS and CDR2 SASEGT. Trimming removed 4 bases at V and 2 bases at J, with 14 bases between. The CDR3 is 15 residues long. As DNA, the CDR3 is TGTGCCAGCAGTGGGATGAGGGGGGGTCAAGAGACCCAGTACTTC. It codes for CASSGMRGGQETQYF.

In nucleotides, the CDR3 is TGTGCCAGCAGCGTAGCTGGGGGGGTAGCCGCCTACAATGAGCAGTTCTTC. It is translated as CASSVAGGVAAYNEQFF. The chain joins TRBV9 to TRBJ2-1; 7 bases map to TRBD2. The CDR3 is 17 residues long. V lost 0 bases, J lost 2 bases, and 8 bases stayed unmatched. CDR1 is SGDLS, CDR2 YYNGEE, per germline.

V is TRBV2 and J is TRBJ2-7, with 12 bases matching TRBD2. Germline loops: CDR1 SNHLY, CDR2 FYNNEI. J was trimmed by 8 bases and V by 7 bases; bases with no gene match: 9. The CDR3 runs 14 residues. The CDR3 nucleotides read TGTGCCAGCACGGAGACTAGCGGGAGAACCCAGCAGTACTTC. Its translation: CASTETSGRTQQYF.

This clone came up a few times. The CDR3 DNA reads TGTGCCAGCAGCTTTAATTCCGGGACAGAGTACTACAATGAGCAGTTCTTC. Its translation: CASSFNSGTEYYNEQFF. The V and J genes are TRBV14 and TRBJ2-1; 7 bases agree with TRBD1. The germline V gene has CDR1 SGHDN and CDR2 FVKESK. V gave up 5 bases and J gave up 3 bases; unmatched junction bases: 13. CDR3 length: 17 residues.